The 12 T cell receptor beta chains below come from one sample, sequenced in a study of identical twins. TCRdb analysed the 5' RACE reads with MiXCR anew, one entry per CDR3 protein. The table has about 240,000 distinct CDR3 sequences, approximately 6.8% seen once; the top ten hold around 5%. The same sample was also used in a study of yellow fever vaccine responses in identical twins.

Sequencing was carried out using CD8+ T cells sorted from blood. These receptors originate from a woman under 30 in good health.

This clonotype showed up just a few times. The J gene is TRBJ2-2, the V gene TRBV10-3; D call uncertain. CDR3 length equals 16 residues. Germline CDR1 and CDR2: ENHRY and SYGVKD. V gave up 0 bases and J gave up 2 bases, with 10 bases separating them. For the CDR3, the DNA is TGTGCCATCAGTGAGTCGGGCGGCTCCAACACCGGGGAGCTGTTTTTT. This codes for CAISESGGSNTGELFF.

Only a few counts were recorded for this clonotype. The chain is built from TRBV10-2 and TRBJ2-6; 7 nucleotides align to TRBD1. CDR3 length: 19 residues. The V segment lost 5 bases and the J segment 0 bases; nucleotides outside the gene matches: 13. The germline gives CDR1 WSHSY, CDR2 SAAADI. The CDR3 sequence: CASSNPTGMQDSGANVLTF. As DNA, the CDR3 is TGCGCCAGCAGTAATCCGACAGGGATGCAGGACTCTGGGGCCAACGTCCTGACTTTC.

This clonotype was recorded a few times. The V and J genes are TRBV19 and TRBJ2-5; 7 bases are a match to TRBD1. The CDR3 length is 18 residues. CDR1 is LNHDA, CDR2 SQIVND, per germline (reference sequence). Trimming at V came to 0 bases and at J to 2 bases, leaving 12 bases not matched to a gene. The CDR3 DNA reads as TGTGCCAGTAGTATAGATCTATCAGCACAGGGGAAACAAGAGACCCAGTACTTC. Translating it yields CASSIDLSAQGKQETQYF.

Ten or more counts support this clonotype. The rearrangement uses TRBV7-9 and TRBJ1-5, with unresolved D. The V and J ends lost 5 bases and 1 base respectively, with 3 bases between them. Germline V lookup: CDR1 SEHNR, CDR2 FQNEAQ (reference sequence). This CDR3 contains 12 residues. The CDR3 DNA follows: TGTGCCAGCAGCGAAAGCAATCAGCCCCAGCATTTT. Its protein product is CASSESNQPQHF. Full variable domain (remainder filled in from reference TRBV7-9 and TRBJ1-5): DTGVSQNPRHKITKRGQNVTFRCDPISEHNRLYWYRQTLGQGPEFLTYFQNEAQLEKSRLLSDRFSAERPKGSFSTLEIQRTEQGDSAMYLCASSESNQPQHFGDGTRLSIL.

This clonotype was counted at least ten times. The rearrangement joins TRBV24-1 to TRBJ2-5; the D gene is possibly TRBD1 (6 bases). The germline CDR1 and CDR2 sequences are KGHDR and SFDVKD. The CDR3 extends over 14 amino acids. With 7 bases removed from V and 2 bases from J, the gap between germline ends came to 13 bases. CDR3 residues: CATSHRDIQETQYF. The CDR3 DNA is TGTGCCACCAGCCACAGGGACATACAAGAGACCCAGTACTTC.

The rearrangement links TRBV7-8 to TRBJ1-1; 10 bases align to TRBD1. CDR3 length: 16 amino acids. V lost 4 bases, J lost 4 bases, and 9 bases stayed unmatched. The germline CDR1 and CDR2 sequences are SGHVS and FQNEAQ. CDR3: CASSSTGTGDSTEAFF. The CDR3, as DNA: TGTGCCAGCAGCTCAACCGGGACAGGGGATTCCACTGAAGCTTTCTTT. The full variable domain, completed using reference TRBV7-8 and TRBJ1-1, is GAGVSQSPRYKVAKRGQDVALRCDPISGHVSLFWYQQALGQGPEFLTYFQNEAQLDKSGLPSDRFFAERPEGSVSTLKIQRTQQEDSAVYLCASSSTGTGDSTEAFFGQGTRLTVV.

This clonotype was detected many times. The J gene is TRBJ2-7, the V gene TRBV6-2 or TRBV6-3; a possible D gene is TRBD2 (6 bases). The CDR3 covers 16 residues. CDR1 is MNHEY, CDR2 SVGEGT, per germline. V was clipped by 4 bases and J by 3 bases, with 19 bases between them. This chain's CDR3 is CASSSIPLAIDYEQYF. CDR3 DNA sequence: TGTGCCAGCAGTTCGATCCCACTAGCAATAGACTACGAGCAGTACTTC.

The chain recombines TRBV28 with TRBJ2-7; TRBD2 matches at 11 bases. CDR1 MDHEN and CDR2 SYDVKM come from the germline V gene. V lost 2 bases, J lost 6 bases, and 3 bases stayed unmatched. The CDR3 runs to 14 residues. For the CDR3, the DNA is TGTGCCAGCAGTTTAACTAGCGGGAGTGTCGAGCAGTACTTC. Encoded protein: CASSLTSGSVEQYF. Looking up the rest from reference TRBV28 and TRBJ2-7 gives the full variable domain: DVKVTQSSRYLVKRTGEKVFLECVQDMDHENMFWYRQDPGLGLRLIYFSYDVKMKEKGDIPEGYSVSREKKERFSLILESASTNQTSMYLCASSLTSGSVEQYFGPGTRLTVT.

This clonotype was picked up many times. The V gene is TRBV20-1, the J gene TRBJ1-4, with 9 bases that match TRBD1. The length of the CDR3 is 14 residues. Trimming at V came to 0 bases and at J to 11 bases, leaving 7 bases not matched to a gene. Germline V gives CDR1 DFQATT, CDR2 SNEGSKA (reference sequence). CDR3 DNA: TGCAGTGCTAGAGATCGGGACAGGGTGTGGAAACTGTTTTTT. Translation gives CSARDRDRVWKLFF.

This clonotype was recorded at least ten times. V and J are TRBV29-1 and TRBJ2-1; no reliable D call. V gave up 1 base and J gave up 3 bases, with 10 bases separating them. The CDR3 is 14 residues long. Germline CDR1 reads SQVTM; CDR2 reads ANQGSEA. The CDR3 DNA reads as TGCAGCGTTGAAGGATCGGCCCACTACAATGAGCAGTTCTTC. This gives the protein CSVEGSAHYNEQFF.

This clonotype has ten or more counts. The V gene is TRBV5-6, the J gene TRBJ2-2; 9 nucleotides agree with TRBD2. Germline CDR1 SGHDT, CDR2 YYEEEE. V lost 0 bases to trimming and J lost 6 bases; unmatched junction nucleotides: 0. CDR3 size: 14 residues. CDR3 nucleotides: TGTGCCAGCAGCTTGGGACTAGCGGCCGGGGAGCTGTTTTTT. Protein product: CASSLGLAAGELFF.

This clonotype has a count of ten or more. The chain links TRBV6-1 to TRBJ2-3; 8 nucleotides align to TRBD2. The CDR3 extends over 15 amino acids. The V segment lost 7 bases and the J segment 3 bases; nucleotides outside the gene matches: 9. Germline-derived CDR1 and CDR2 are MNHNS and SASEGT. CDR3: CASTDGAGETDTQYF. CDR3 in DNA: TGTGCCAGCACCGACGGAGCGGGAGAGACAGATACGCAGTATTTT.